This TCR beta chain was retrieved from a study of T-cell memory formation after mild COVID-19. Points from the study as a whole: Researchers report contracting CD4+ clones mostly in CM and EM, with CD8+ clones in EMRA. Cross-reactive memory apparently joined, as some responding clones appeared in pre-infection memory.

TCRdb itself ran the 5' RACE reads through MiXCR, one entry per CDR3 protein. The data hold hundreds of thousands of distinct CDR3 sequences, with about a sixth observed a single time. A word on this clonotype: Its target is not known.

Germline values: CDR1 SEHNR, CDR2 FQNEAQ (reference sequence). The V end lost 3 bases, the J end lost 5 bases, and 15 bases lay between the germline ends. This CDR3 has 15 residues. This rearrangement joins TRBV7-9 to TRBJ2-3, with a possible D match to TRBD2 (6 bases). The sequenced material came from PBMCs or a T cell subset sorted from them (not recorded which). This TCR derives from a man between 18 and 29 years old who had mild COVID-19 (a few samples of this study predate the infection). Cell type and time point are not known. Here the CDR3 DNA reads TGTGCCAGCAGCTTGGCTAGCGCTGTTGTAGATACGCAGTATTTT. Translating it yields CASSLASAVVDTQYF.